This passage covers 14 T cell receptor beta chains from one sample sequenced in a study of T-cell memory formation after mild COVID-19. From the 5' RACE reads, TCRdb called clonotypes with MiXCR, one entry per CDR3 protein. The sample has some 110,000 distinct CDR3 sequences; about a sixth are singletons. The specimen sequenced was PBMCs or a T cell subset sorted from them (not recorded which). These receptors originate from an adult woman who had mild COVID-19 (a few samples of this study predate the infection). Cell type and time point are not known.

The rearrangement uses TRBV5-4 and TRBJ2-1; 15 nucleotides agree with TRBD2. The germline gives CDR1 SGHNT, CDR2 YYREEE (reference sequence). With V trimmed by 4 bases and J by 7 bases, 9 bases remained unmatched. The CDR3 spans 17 residues. The CDR3 DNA follows: TGTGCCAGCAGCCCCCGGACTAGCGGGAGGGTCACGAATGAGCAGTTCTTC. Encoded protein: CASSPRTSGRVTNEQFF.

The rearrangement uses TRBV19 and TRBJ2-1; 8 bases are a match to TRBD2. The CDR3 is 15 amino acids. CDR1 and CDR2 from the germline V gene are LNHDA and SQIVND (reference sequence). With 5 bases clipped from V and 5 bases from J, the junction kept 8 bases outside the gene matches. The DNA of the CDR3 is TGTGCCAGTAGTTTGGTCGGGGGGGGACACAATGAGCAGTTCTTC. The encoded protein is CASSLVGGGHNEQFF.

The DNA for the CDR3 is TGTGCCAGCGGGGGGACTAGCGCATTTCCTGAGCAGTTCTTC. Protein sequence: CASGGTSAFPEQFF. The chain combines TRBV2 with TRBJ2-1; 10 bases fit TRBD2. The CDR3 covers 14 residues. Germline V gene data show CDR1 as SNHLY and CDR2 as FYNNEI. V lost 8 bases, J lost 9 bases, and 10 bases stayed unmatched.

In this sample, this clonotype turned up many times. This rearrangement joins TRBV11-2 to TRBJ2-7, with D uncertain. The CDR3 spans 12 residues. Trimming took 3 bases from V and 3 from J, leaving 6 bases between them. The V gene's germline CDR1 is SGHAT and CDR2 FQNNGV. The CDR3 protein is CASSLISYEQYF. CDR3 nucleotides: TGTGCCAGCAGCTTGATAAGCTACGAGCAGTACTTC.

At least ten counts were recorded for this clonotype. V usage is TRBV23-1 and J usage is TRBJ2-7; 7 nucleotides align to TRBD1. TRBV23-1 is marked as an open reading frame, function uncertain. The CDR3 sequence is 18 residues long. With 2 bases clipped from V and 3 bases from J, the junction kept 16 bases outside the gene matches. Here the CDR3 reads CASSQRTGELRLNYEQYF. DNA for the CDR3: TGCGCCAGCAGTCAACGAACAGGGGAACTCCGATTGAACTACGAGCAGTACTTC.

This clonotype was detected a few times. This chain joins TRBV4-1 and TRBJ1-2, with D uncertain. Germline V CDR1 and CDR2: MGHRA, YSYEKL. The CDR3 is 16 residues long. V was clipped by 4 bases and J by 0 bases, with 15 bases between them. The CDR3 sequence: CASSPRVVVSNYGYTF. The CDR3 DNA is TGCGCCAGCAGCCCAAGGGTGGTAGTATCTAACTATGGCTACACCTTC.

This chain uses TRBV29-1 with TRBJ1-1; tentative D call: TRBD1 (5 bases). CDR3 length: 13 amino acids. Trimming shortened V by 3 bases and J by 3 bases, and 11 bases separated the two germline ends. In germline, CDR1 is SQVTM, CDR2 ANQGSEA. Here the CDR3 reads CSVDTGFYTEAFF. The CDR3 nucleotides read TGCAGCGTTGATACAGGATTCTACACTGAAGCTTTCTTT.

The rearrangement uses TRBV7-9 and TRBJ1-6; D remains ambiguous. The germline V gene encodes CDR1 SEHNR and CDR2 FQNEAQ (reference sequence). V was cut by 3 bases and J by 8 bases, with 11 bases left in between. The CDR3 loop spans 14 amino acids. CDR3: CASSFPGPDSPLHF. The CDR3, as DNA: TGTGCCAGCAGCTTTCCCGGTCCGGATTCACCCCTCCACTTT.

This clonotype occurred a few times. The rearrangement links TRBV5-5 to TRBJ2-7; the D gene could be TRBD1 or TRBD2 (5 bases each). The V and J ends lost 4 bases and 3 bases respectively, with 14 bases between them. Germline V gene sequence: CDR1 SGHKS, CDR2 YYEKEE (reference sequence). This CDR3 spans 14 amino acids. CDR3 region: CASSPGTAVYEQYF. The CDR3 bases are TGTGCCAGCAGCCCCGGGACGGCTGTCTACGAGCAGTACTTC.

The chain employs TRBV6-2 or TRBV6-3 and TRBJ2-7; the D gene is possibly TRBD2 (6 bases). Trimming pared 8 bases from V and 3 bases from J, leaving 20 bases between. This CDR3 spans 15 amino acids. Germline assignment: CDR1 MNHEY and CDR2 SVGEGT. The CDR3 coding sequence is TGTGCCAGCGCCCACGGCGCCGGGACTTTCTACGAGCAGTACTTC. Encoded protein: CASAHGAGTFYEQYF.

The V gene is TRBV12-3 or TRBV12-4, the J gene TRBJ1-5; D may be TRBD1 (6 bases). Deletions cut 5 bases from V and 7 bases from J, with 18 bases between. This CDR3 is 15 amino acids long. The CDR3 loop is CASSRGQLGAQPQHF. The DNA of the CDR3 is TGTGCCAGCAGTCGGGGGCAGTTGGGCGCCCAGCCCCAGCATTTT.

This clonotype was counted only a few times. The chain links TRBV12-3 or TRBV12-4 to TRBJ2-7, with D uncertain. The V end was cut by 6 bases, the J end by 6 bases, with 9 bases between. The CDR3 runs 11 residues. The CDR3 coding sequence is TGTGCCAGCAGCCGAGCCCTCGAGCAGTACTTC. Its protein is CASSRALEQYF.

The V call is TRBV30, the J call TRBJ1-1, with 7 bases lining up with TRBD1. The CDR3 is 14 amino acids. V shed 3 bases and J 6 bases; nucleotides not matched to a gene: 10. The V gene's germline CDR1 is GTSNPN and CDR2 SVGIG (reference sequence). CDR3 nucleotide sequence: TGTGCCTGGAGCCTGACAGGGATTGCCGCTGAAGCTTTCTTT. Residues: CAWSLTGIAAEAFF.

The V gene is TRBV24-1, the J gene TRBJ2-5, with 12 positions matching TRBD2. Trimming cost V 0 bases and J 3 bases; bases outside gene matches: 4. The CDR3 loop spans 17 amino acids. In germline, CDR1 is KGHDR, CDR2 SFDVKD. The CDR3 loop reads CATSDLHSSGREETQYF. The DNA for the CDR3 is TGTGCCACCAGTGATTTGCATTCTAGCGGGAGGGAAGAGACCCAGTACTTC.